These T cell receptor beta chains were read from a single sample in a study of response to subunit inactivated influenza vaccine. MiXCR, applied by TCRdb to the RT-PCR reads, yields one record per CDR3 protein. The data show about 540,000 distinct CDR3 sequences, with 20% to 25% seen just once and 2.5% to 3.5% held by the top ten. The data were also submitted as part of a second study, on T cells expressing NK-cell markers.

The sample consisted of CD4+ T cells sorted from PBMCs, taken about 13 days after vaccination. The receptors here all came from a man between 45 and 60 years old who received an inactivated influenza vaccine. CDR3s leave out the opening cysteine and the closing phenylalanine or tryptophan. Rows may omit the clone size; those that give it use once, few, many or a size class.

TRBV18	many	TRBJ1-6	ASSPGQGNSPLH
TRBV28	many	TRBJ1-2	ASSFSQGRGWGGYT
TRBV11-2	few	TRBJ2-1	ASSLSGSREQF
TRBV7-6	many	TRBJ2-2	ASSSRVSANTGELF
TRBV5-1	NA	TRBJ1-1	ASSLWDRGLNTEAF
TRBV20-1	few	TRBJ2-2	SAPDRDTGELF
TRBV5-6	NA	TRBJ1-5	ASSRYRDSSNQPQH
TRBV14	NA	TRBJ2-5	ASSQAWRETQY
TRBV5-1	few	TRBJ2-1	ASSYRTGGTYNEQF
TRBV7-2	NA	TRBJ1-5	ASSLSRGKNQPQH
TRBV15	NA	TRBJ1-2	ATSRDSRGPVNYGYT
TRBV4-2	few	TRBJ2-3	ASSQPDSLPDTQY
TRBV15	NA	TRBJ2-3	ATSGWTAGTDTQY
TRBV4-1	NA	TRBJ2-5	ASSQGLVIQETQY
TRBV4-3	NA	TRBJ2-5	ASSRRTGETQY
TRBV6-5	few	TRBJ2-2	ASSYLGSGSGNTGELF
TRBV12-3/TRBV12-4	few	TRBJ1-1	ASSGQRDVVEAF
TRBV6-2/TRBV6-3	NA	TRBJ2-5	ASRSPTSDRETQY
TRBV20-1	few	TRBJ1-6	SAWPGDSYNSPLH
TRBV11-2	few	TRBJ2-2	ASRRRQGDNTGELF
TRBV20-1	NA	TRBJ2-5	SVGQGDQETQY
TRBV5-8	NA	TRBJ2-5	ASSLEGGSKTQY
TRBV7-9	few	TRBJ1-1	ASSLGAGRSTEAF
TRBV10-3	NA	TRBJ2-7	AISDPGRGSSYEQY
TRBV6-6	few	TRBJ2-2	AGEDTNTGELF
TRBV20-1	NA	TRBJ1-1	SAREEQGLNTEAF
TRBV29-1	NA	TRBJ2-1	SVGSGPHVQF
TRBV27	few	TRBJ1-2	ASRPGQGFDYGYT
TRBV7-2	few	TRBJ1-3	ASSRDRGNGNTIY
TRBV5-6	NA	TRBJ2-3	ASSYPAQGGTDTQY
TRBV4-2	NA	TRBJ2-3	ASSRPPSGRARDTQY
TRBV5-1	few	TRBJ1-6	ASREGLESLH
TRBV7-2	NA	TRBJ1-1	ASGAGANTEAF
TRBV3-1	few	TRBJ1-6	ASSPGQARSPLH
TRBV15	NA	TRBJ2-3	ATSRLSGSTDTQY
TRBV5-6	few	TRBJ2-3	ASSLTPRVTDTQY
TRBV30	NA	TRBJ2-6	ARQIGTGGGAGANVLT
TRBV6-5	NA	TRBJ1-2	ASSYGRVGGNYGYT